This TCR beta chain originates from a study of breast tumors, draining lymph nodes, adjacent tissues. Study-wide results and caveats: Luminal-like breast cancer showed significantly higher tumor–nontumor repertoire similarity than basal-like. The data were judged consistent with most tumor T cells coming from lymph node and expanding in tumor. Data only fit, rather than demonstrated, lymph node origin of most tumor T cells. Compared with lymph nodes, tumors were less diverse; compared with nontumor tissue, more.

There are many counts of this clonotype. The target antigen is unknown. CDR1 DFQATT and CDR2 SNEGSKA come from the germline V gene (reference sequence). Trimming left V 3 bases short and J 4 bases short, with 13 bases between. The CDR3 runs to 14 residues. In TCRdb, the multiplex PCR reads were re-called with MiXCR into one record per CDR3 protein. The sample has around 110,000 distinct CDR3 sequences, about 29% seen once. Samples came from axillary lymph nodes draining the breast cancer. The receptor's source is a female donor with breast cancer. Some clones in this sample may be carry-over from other donors' samples. The sample comprised axillary lymph node tissue. The rearrangement joins TRBV20-1 to TRBJ2-1, with D tentatively TRBD1 (5 bases). CDR3 in DNA: TGCAGTGCTAGTCGAGGCAGGGATTACAATGAGCAGTTCTTC. It is translated as CSASRGRDYNEQFF.